This passage covers 9 T cell receptor beta chains from one sample sequenced in a study of response to subunit inactivated influenza vaccine. TCRdb reprocessed the RT-PCR reads with MiXCR, giving one entry per CDR3 protein. This sample has hundreds of thousands of distinct CDR3 sequences, with approximately 11% found just once. These records were also assigned to another study, of T cells expressing NK-cell markers. That paper states: Researchers built TCR beta cDNA using 5'RACE template switching with UMIs.

The sequencing used PBMCs from blood, collected on the day of vaccination. These receptors all stem from a man in his fifties who received an inactivated influenza vaccine.

This chain uses TRBV2 with TRBJ2-2; 10 positions agree with TRBD2. Trimming took 3 bases from V and 7 from J; bases not matched to a gene: 8. This CDR3 is 16 amino acids long. CDR1 and CDR2 (germline): SNHLY, FYNNEI. The CDR3 sequence: CASSDRVAGGLGELFF. As DNA, the CDR3 is TGTGCCAGCAGTGATCGAGTAGCGGGAGGACTCGGGGAGCTGTTTTTT.

This clonotype has a handful of counts. The chain combines TRBV5-5 with TRBJ2-3, with 7 bases lining up with TRBD2. V shed 3 bases and J 4 bases; nucleotides not matched to a gene: 5. This CDR3 is built from 14 residues. Germline V gene data show CDR1 as SGHKS and CDR2 as YYEKEE (reference sequence). In DNA, the CDR3 is TGTGCCAGCAGCTCTAGGACTAGTGCAGATACGCAGTATTTT. This codes for CASSSRTSADTQYF.

There are many counts of this clonotype. The rearrangement links TRBV6-1 to TRBJ2-5; the match to TRBD2 covers 8 bases. The CDR3 is 14 residues long. Germline V lookup: CDR1 MNHNS, CDR2 SASEGT. V was pared by 10 bases and J by 2 bases, with 9 bases of the junction left unmatched. The CDR3 DNA reads TGTGCCACATCGGGGGGGGGTGCGCAAGAGACCCAGTACTTC. It is translated as CATSGGGAQETQYF.

This clonotype was seen many times. The chain employs TRBV4-2 and TRBJ2-3; 9 bases match TRBD1. CDR3 length: 15 residues. V lost 4 bases and J lost 0; bases outside the gene matches: 2. CDR1 is LGHNA, CDR2 YNFKEQ, per germline. CDR3 in DNA: TGTGCCAGCAGCCCCGGGACAGGGAGCACAGATACGCAGTATTTT. Protein sequence: CASSPGTGSTDTQYF.

Only a few counts were recorded for this clonotype. The rearrangement joins TRBV2 to TRBJ1-5; D gene uncertain. Germline V gene sequence: CDR1 SNHLY, CDR2 FYNNEI. This CDR3 is 13 amino acids long. The germline V and J ends were trimmed by 2 bases and 6 bases, with 8 bases remaining between them. In DNA form, the CDR3 reads TGTGCCAGCAGTGAAACCCCTTTTCAGCCCCAGCATTTT. This encodes CASSETPFQPQHF.

This clonotype was found many times. The chain couples TRBV5-1 to TRBJ2-1, with D possibly matching TRBD1 (6 bases). The V end was cut by 7 bases, the J end by 8 bases, with 22 bases between. CDR3 length: 15 amino acids. Germline V gene sequence: CDR1 SGHRS, CDR2 YFSETQ. CDR3 protein: CASASTGSRKDEQFF. CDR3 bases: TGCGCCAGCGCTTCGACAGGTAGTCGGAAGGATGAGCAGTTCTTC.

Many counts were recorded for this clonotype. The chain links TRBV7-2 to TRBJ2-7; 9 bases match TRBD2. The CDR3 is 15 residues long. The germline V gene encodes CDR1 SGHTA and CDR2 FQGNSA. The trim removed 7 bases at V and 4 bases at J, leaving 11 bases unmatched. CDR3 amino acids: CASTPLAGLLYEQYF. The DNA for the CDR3 is TGTGCCAGCACACCCCTAGCGGGATTGCTTTACGAGCAGTACTTC.

The CDR3 DNA reads TGTGCCAGCAGCTTCCCTCCGAGGACAGGGTCCGAGCAGTACTTC. Translating it yields CASSFPPRTGSEQYF. This rearrangement joins TRBV7-2 to TRBJ2-7; TRBD1 aligns across 8 bases. V dropped 3 bases and J dropped 6; count of bases not matched to a gene: 10. CDR3 size: 15 residues. CDR1 is SGHTA, CDR2 FQGNSA, per germline. Using reference TRBV7-2 and TRBJ2-7 for the parts outside the CDR3, the full variable domain is GAGVSQSPSNKVTEKGKDVELRCDPISGHTALYWYRQSLGQGLEFLIYFQGNSAPDKSGLPSDRFSAERTGGSVSTLTIQRTQQEDSAVYLCASSFPPRTGSEQYFGPGTRLTVT.

This clonotype was found many times. This chain links TRBV10-3 with TRBJ1-3; 8 nucleotides align to TRBD1. Per germline, CDR1 ENHRY and CDR2 SYGVKD. V lost 7 bases to trimming and J lost 1 base; unmatched junction nucleotides: 9. CDR3 length equals 16 residues. CDR3 sequence (DNA): TGTGCCATCACGGACCCAGGGGGCTCGTCTGGAAACACCATATATTTT. The encoded protein is CAITDPGGSSGNTIYF.